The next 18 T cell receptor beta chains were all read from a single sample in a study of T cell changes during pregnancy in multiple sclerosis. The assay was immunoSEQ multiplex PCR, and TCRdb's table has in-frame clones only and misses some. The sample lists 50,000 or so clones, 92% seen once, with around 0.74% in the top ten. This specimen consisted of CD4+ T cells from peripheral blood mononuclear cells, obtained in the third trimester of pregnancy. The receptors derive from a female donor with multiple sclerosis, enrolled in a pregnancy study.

The CDR3 nucleotides are TGTGCCAGCAGCCGAAGAGGGGGCGCGTCGGGTGATACGCAGTATTTT. Translating it yields CASSRRGGASGDTQYF. This sequence joins TRBV11-3 and TRBJ2-3; 7 bases match TRBD1. CDR1 SGHNT and CDR2 YENEEA come from the germline V gene. The CDR3 sequence is 16 residues long. V trimming: 5 bases; J trimming: 6 bases; junction bases outside the gene matches: 14.

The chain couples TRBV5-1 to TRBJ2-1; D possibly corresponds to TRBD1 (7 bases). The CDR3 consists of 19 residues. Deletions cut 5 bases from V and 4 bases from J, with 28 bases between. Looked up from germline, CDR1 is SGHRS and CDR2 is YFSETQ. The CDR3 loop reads CASSTRDSKEGNRYNEQFF. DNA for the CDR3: TGCGCCAGCAGTACGCGGGACAGTAAGGAAGGAAATCGTTACAATGAGCAGTTCTTC.

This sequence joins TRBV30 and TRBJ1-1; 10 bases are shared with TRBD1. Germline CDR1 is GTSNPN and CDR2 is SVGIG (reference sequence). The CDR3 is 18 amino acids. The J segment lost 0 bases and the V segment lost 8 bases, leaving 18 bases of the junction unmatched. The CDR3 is CAGTRLRTGGFMNTEAFF. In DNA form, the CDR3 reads TGTGCCGGGACCAGACTTAGGACAGGGGGTTTCATGAACACTGAAGCTTTCTTT.

The CDR3 loop is CASSTRGQGAHEQYF. Here the CDR3 DNA reads TGTGCCAGCAGTACCCGGGGACAGGGGGCCCACGAGCAGTACTTC. The chain carries TRBV2 and TRBJ2-7, with 12 positions matching TRBD1. The V gene's germline CDR1 is SNHLY and CDR2 FYNNEI. Unmatched junction bases numbered 7, after V lost 5 bases and J lost 5 bases. This CDR3 is built from 15 residues. The complete variable domain, with remaining parts taken from reference TRBV2 and TRBJ2-7, reads EPEVTQTPSHQVTQMGQEVILRCVPISNHLYFYWYRQILGQKVEFLVSFYNNEISEKSEIFDDQFSVERPDGSNFTLKIRSTKLEDSAMYFCASSTRGQGAHEQYFGPGTRLTVT.

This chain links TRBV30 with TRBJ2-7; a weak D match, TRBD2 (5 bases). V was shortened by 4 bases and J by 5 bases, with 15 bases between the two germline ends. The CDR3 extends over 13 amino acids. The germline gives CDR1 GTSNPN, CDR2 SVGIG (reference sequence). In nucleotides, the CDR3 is TGTGCCTGGACTTCCCCCCCGAGGGACGAGCAGTACTTC. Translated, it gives CAWTSPPRDEQYF.

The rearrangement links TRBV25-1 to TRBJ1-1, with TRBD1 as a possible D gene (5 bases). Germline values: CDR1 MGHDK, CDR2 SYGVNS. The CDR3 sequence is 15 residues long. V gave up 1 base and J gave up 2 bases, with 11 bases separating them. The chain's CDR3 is CASSESRQSNTEAFF. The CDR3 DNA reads TGTGCCAGCAGTGAATCCAGACAGAGTAACACTGAAGCTTTCTTT.

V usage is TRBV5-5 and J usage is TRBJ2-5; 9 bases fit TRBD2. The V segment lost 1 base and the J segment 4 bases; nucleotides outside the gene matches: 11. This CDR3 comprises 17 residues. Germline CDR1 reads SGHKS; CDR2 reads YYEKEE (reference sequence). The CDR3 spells CASSLFIAGASGETQYF. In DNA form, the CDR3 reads TGTGCCAGCAGCTTGTTTATAGCGGGGGCCTCCGGAGAGACCCAGTACTTC.

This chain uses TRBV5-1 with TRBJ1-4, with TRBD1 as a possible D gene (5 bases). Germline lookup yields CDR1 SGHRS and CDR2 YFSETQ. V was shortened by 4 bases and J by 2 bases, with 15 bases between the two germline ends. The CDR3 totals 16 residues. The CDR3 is CASSLRPTGTNEKLFF. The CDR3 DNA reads TGCGCCAGCAGCCTGCGGCCCACAGGCACTAATGAAAAACTGTTTTTT. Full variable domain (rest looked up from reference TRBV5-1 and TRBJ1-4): KAGVTQTPRYLIKTRGQQVTLSCSPISGHRSVSWYQQTPGQGLQFLFEYFSETQRNKGNFPGRFSGRQFSNSRSEMNVSTLELGDSALYLCASSLRPTGTNEKLFFGSGTQLSVL.

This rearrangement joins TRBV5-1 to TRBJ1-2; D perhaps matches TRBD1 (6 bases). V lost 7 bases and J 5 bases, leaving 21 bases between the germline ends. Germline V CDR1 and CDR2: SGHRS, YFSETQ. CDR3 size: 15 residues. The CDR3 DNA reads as TGCGCCAGCCTCGAATCACCGGGACATCTATATGGCTACACCTTC. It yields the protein CASLESPGHLYGYTF.

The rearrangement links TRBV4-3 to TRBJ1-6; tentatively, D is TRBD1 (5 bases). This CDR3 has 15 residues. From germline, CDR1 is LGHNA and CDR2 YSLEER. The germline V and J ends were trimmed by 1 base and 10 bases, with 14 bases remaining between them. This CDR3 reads CASSQVPTGSSPLHF. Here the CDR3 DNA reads TGCGCCAGCAGCCAAGTCCCAACAGGCAGCTCACCCCTCCACTTT.

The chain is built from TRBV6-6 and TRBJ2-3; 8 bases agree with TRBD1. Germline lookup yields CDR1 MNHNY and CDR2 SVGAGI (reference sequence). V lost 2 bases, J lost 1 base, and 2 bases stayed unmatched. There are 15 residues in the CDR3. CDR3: CASSYQGQGTDTQYF. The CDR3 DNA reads TGTGCCAGCAGTTACCAGGGACAGGGCACAGATACGCAGTATTTT.

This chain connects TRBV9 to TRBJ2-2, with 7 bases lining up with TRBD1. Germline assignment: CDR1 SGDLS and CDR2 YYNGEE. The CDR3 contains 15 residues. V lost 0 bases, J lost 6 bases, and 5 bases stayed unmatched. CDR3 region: CASSVGQGVAGELFF. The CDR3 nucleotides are TGTGCCAGCAGCGTAGGACAGGGCGTTGCCGGGGAGCTGTTTTTT. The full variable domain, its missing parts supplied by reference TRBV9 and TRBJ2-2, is DSGVTQTPKHLITATGQRVTLRCSPRSGDLSVYWYQQSLDQGLQFLIQYYNGEERAKGNILERFSAQQFPDLHSELNLSSLELGDSALYFCASSVGQGVAGELFFGEGSRLTVL.

The CDR3 region is CASSVQGGGNQPQHF. CDR3 bases: TGTGCCAGTAGTGTCCAGGGAGGGGGCAATCAGCCCCAGCATTTT. The V gene is TRBV19, the J gene TRBJ1-5; perhaps TRBD1 as D (5 bases). Germline values: CDR1 LNHDA, CDR2 SQIVND (reference sequence). CDR3 length: 15 amino acids. The ends were cut back, 5 bases at V and 2 bases at J, with 13 bases in the middle.

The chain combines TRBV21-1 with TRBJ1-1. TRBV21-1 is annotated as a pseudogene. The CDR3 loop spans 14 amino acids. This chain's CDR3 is CASRPFAVNTEAFF. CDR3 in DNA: TGTGCCAGCAGGCCCTTCGCGGTGAACACTGAAGCTTTCTTT.

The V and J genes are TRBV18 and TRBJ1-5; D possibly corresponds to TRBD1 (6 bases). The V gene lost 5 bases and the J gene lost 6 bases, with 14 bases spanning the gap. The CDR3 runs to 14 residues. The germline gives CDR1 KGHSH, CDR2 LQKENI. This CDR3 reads CASSGQQGPQPQHF. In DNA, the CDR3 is TGTGCCAGCTCAGGTCAACAGGGTCCTCAGCCCCAGCATTTT.

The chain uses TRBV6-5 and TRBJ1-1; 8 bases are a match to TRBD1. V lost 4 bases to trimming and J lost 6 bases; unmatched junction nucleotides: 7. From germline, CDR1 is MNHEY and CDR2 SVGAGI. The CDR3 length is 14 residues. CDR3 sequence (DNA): TGTGCCAGCAGTTGGACAGGGCCCGAGGCTGAAGCTTTCTTT. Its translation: CASSWTGPEAEAFF.

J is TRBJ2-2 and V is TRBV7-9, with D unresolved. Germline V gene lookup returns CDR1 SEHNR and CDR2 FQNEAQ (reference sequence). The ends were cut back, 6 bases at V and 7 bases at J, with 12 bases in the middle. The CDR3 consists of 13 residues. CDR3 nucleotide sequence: TGTGCCAGCAGAATTTCAACCAGCGGGGAGCTGTTTTTT. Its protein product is CASRISTSGELFF.

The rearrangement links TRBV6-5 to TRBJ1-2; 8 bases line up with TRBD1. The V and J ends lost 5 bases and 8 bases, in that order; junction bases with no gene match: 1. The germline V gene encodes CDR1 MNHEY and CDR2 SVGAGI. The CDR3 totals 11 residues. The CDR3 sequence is CASSPGGGYTF. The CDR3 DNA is TGTGCCAGCAGTCCAGGGGGCGGCTACACCTTC.